The 28 T cell receptor beta chains given below trace back to one sample, sequenced in a study of identical twins. TCRdb independently ran MiXCR on the 5' RACE reads; one entry per CDR3 protein. The table shows 690,000 or so distinct CDR3 sequences, with 5.5% to 6.5% occurring only once. Sequencing was carried out using naive T cells sorted from blood. The receptors shown here come from a man aged 18 to 30 in good health.

J is TRBJ1-5 and V is TRBV18; possibly TRBD1 for D (5 bases). CDR1 and CDR2 from the germline V gene are KGHSH and LQKENI. V gave up 3 bases and J gave up 4 bases, with 16 bases separating them. The CDR3 spans 16 residues. In nucleotides, the CDR3 is TGTGCCAGCTCACCGCTGAGGGGCAAGGCGAATCAGCCCCAGCATTTT. Translated, it gives CASSPLRGKANQPQHF.

This clonotype was recorded at least ten times. The chain links TRBV12-3 or TRBV12-4 to TRBJ2-7, with 7 bases fitting TRBD2. V gave up 1 base and J gave up 6 bases; unmatched junction bases: 6. The CDR3 spans 14 residues. CDR3 DNA sequence: TGTGCCAGCAGTTTAGGGACTAGATACGGCGAGCAGTACGTC. It encodes CASSLGTRYGEQYV.

In this sample, this clonotype turned up many times. The chain uses TRBV5-1 and TRBJ2-3; 7 bases match TRBD1. This CDR3 is 13 amino acids long. In germline, CDR1 is SGHRS, CDR2 YFSETQ. J lost 7 bases, V lost 2 bases, and 4 bases had no gene match. CDR3 coding DNA: TGCGCCAGCAGCTTAGGGGGCAGGAATACGCAGTATTTT. This translates into CASSLGGRNTQYF. The variable domain in full, completed from reference TRBV5-1 and TRBJ2-3, reads KAGVTQTPRYLIKTRGQQVTLSCSPISGHRSVSWYQQTPGQGLQFLFEYFSETQRNKGNFPGRFSGRQFSNSRSEMNVSTLELGDSALYLCASSLGGRNTQYFGPGTRLTVL.

Many counts were recorded for this clonotype. Here the CDR3 reads CASSLAATEAFF. CDR3 nucleotides: TGTGCCAGCAGTTTAGCGGCCACTGAAGCTTTCTTT. The chain combines TRBV12-3 or TRBV12-4 with TRBJ1-1; D unclear. The CDR3 loop spans 12 amino acids. Trimming took off 0 bases at V and 4 bases at J, with 3 bases between the two ends.

The chain recombines TRBV7-8 with TRBJ2-3; no reliable D call. This CDR3 region has 13 residues. Germline V gene sequence: CDR1 SGHVS, CDR2 FQNEAQ. V was shortened by 4 bases and J by 6 bases, with 11 bases between the two germline ends. The CDR3 coding sequence is TGTGCCAGCAGCTACGAAATCGGCGATACGCAGTATTTT. Protein sequence: CASSYEIGDTQYF.

This chain links TRBV2 with TRBJ2-7; D could derive from TRBD1 or TRBD2 (5 bases each). The CDR3 length is 14 residues. Trimming left V 7 bases short and J 4 bases short, with 17 bases between. Germline V gene lookup returns CDR1 SNHLY and CDR2 FYNNEI. This CDR3 is CASIAGTLEYEQYF. The CDR3 region has the DNA TGTGCCAGCATCGCCGGGACGTTGGAATACGAGCAGTACTTC.

This clonotype has a count of ten or more. The chain uses TRBV20-1 and TRBJ2-1, with D perhaps matching TRBD2 (6 bases). CDR3 length equals 9 residues. Germline V gives CDR1 DFQATT, CDR2 SNEGSKA (reference sequence). V shed 8 bases and J shed 14 bases, with 13 bases lying between them. Here the CDR3 reads CSPNRGEFF. CDR3 in DNA: TGCAGTCCCAACCGCGGGGAGTTCTTC.

This clonotype showed up just once. J is TRBJ2-1 and V is TRBV19; the match to TRBD2 covers 13 bases. Germline V gene lookup returns CDR1 LNHDA and CDR2 SQIVND (reference sequence). V shed 4 bases, J shed 0 bases, and the junction held 3 bases outside the gene matches. This CDR3 comprises 17 residues. The CDR3 DNA sequence: TGTGCCAGTAGTAAGGGACTAGCGGGGAGCTCCTACAATGAGCAGTTCTTC. Protein product: CASSKGLAGSSYNEQFF. Full variable domain (missing parts from reference TRBV19 and TRBJ2-1): DGGITQSPKYLFRKEGQNVTLSCEQNLNHDAMYWYRQDPGQGLRLIYYSQIVNDFQKGDIAEGYSVSREKKESFPLTVTSAQKNPTAFYLCASSKGLAGSSYNEQFFGPGTRLTVL.

The chain links TRBV12-3 or TRBV12-4 to TRBJ1-6; D gene ambiguous. The CDR3 runs 15 residues. Trimming removed 1 base at V and 7 bases at J, with 11 bases between. This CDR3 reads CASSLVGIQNSPLHF. The CDR3 DNA follows: TGTGCCAGCAGTTTAGTTGGTATACAGAATTCACCCCTCCACTTT.

This clonotype was counted between two and nine times. CDR3 coding DNA: TGTGCCAGCAGCTTTTTCGAGGGAGGGTTCACCGGGGAGCTGTTTTTT. Its protein is CASSFFEGGFTGELFF. The genes are TRBV7-8 and TRBJ2-2, with 7 bases aligning to TRBD2. Germline loops: CDR1 SGHVS, CDR2 FQNEAQ. Losses at the gene ends were 3 bases for V and 4 bases for J; bases not matched to a gene: 8. CDR3 length: 16 amino acids.

This clonotype showed up just a few times. This rearrangement joins TRBV4-1 to TRBJ2-1; D is perhaps TRBD2 (5 bases). Germline assignment: CDR1 MGHRA and CDR2 YSYEKL. The CDR3 extends over 18 amino acids. V lost 1 base to trimming and J lost 6 bases, with 22 bases between them. The CDR3 here is CASSQAPDSSGGSNEQFF. The CDR3, as DNA: TGCGCCAGCAGCCAAGCTCCCGATTCGAGCGGAGGCAGCAATGAGCAGTTCTTC.

This clonotype was seen repeatedly, ten times or more. The rearrangement links TRBV20-1 to TRBJ2-5, with D unclear. The V gene's germline CDR1 is DFQATT and CDR2 SNEGSKA (reference sequence). V was cut by 5 bases and J by 2 bases, with 3 bases left in between. CDR3 length equals 10 residues. This CDR3 is CSALQETQYF. CDR3 sequence (DNA): TGCAGTGCTCTACAAGAGACCCAGTACTTC.

This clonotype was detected a few times. The V gene is TRBV10-3, the J gene TRBJ1-2; D is unresolved. This CDR3 has 14 residues. Between the trimmed V and J ends, which lost 6 bases and 8 bases, there was a span of 19 bases. From germline, CDR1 is ENHRY and CDR2 SYGVKD. CDR3: CAISARRHDEGYTF. The CDR3 coding sequence is TGTGCCATCAGCGCAAGAAGACATGACGAGGGCTACACCTTC.

This clonotype has just a few counts. The V and J genes are TRBV18 and TRBJ2-3; D uncertain. Germline-derived CDR1 and CDR2 are KGHSH and LQKENI. V lost 6 bases and J lost 2, with 12 bases in between. This CDR3 contains 14 residues. The CDR3 reads CASSPVAVTDTQYF. CDR3 nucleotides: TGTGCCAGCTCCCCCGTGGCGGTCACAGATACGCAGTATTTT.

At least ten counts were recorded for this clonotype. CDR3 coding DNA: TGTGCCAGCACCAGAGGGGGGGAAGCTTTCTTT. Protein sequence: CASTRGGEAFF. This chain joins TRBV6-5 and TRBJ1-1; perhaps TRBD1 as D (6 bases). Trimming pared 7 bases from V and 8 bases from J, leaving 11 bases between. Germline assignment: CDR1 MNHEY and CDR2 SVGAGI. CDR3 length equals 11 residues.

This clonotype has at least ten counts. CDR3 residues: CASSSPGGTSGSTDTQYF. In nucleotides, the CDR3 is TGTGCCAGCAGCTCACCTGGGGGGACTAGCGGGAGCACAGATACGCAGTATTTT. V and J are TRBV7-6 and TRBJ2-3; TRBD2 matches at 12 bases. V was pared by 4 bases and J by 0 bases, with 8 bases of the junction left unmatched. The CDR3 sequence is 18 residues long. Germline V gene lookup returns CDR1 SGHVS and CDR2 FNYEAQ.

This chain connects TRBV3-1 to TRBJ2-1, with 8 bases fitting TRBD2. Germline loops: CDR1 LGHDT, CDR2 YNNKEL (reference sequence). V lost 7 bases to trimming and J lost 1 base; unmatched junction nucleotides: 9. The CDR3 loop spans 16 amino acids. The DNA for the CDR3 is TGTGCCAGCACGGATGGTAGCGGGATATCCTACAATGAGCAGTTCTTC. This codes for CASTDGSGISYNEQFF.

The chain couples TRBV5-5 to TRBJ2-5; D is unclear. Germline CDR1 and CDR2: SGHKS and YYEKEE (reference sequence). With 0 bases removed from V and 2 bases from J, the gap between germline ends came to 11 bases. The CDR3 covers 15 residues. CDR3 loop: CASSLEQYWQETQYF. Written as DNA, the CDR3 is TGTGCCAGCAGCTTGGAGCAATATTGGCAAGAGACCCAGTACTTC.

This clonotype was picked up many times. V and J are TRBV4-2 and TRBJ1-3, with a tentative D call TRBD1 (6 bases). The germline V and J ends were trimmed by 0 bases and 4 bases, with 10 bases remaining between them. Per the germline V gene, CDR1 is LGHNA and CDR2 is YNFKEQ. The CDR3 extends over 15 amino acids. CDR3 sequence: CASSQEGAGGNTIYF. CDR3 DNA: TGTGCCAGCAGCCAAGAGGGGGCGGGCGGAAACACCATATATTTT.

Only a few counts were recorded for this clonotype. The chain carries TRBV3-1 and TRBJ2-1; 10 positions match TRBD2. Germline V lookup: CDR1 LGHDT, CDR2 YNNKEL (reference sequence). V gave up 0 bases and J gave up 8 bases; unmatched junction bases: 7. The CDR3 sequence is 16 residues long. For the CDR3, the DNA is TGTGCCAGCAGCCAAGAATGGAGCGGGAGGGCCGATGAGCAGTTCTTC. It specifies CASSQEWSGRADEQFF.

The V call is TRBV12-3 or TRBV12-4, the J call TRBJ2-1; the match to TRBD1 covers 9 bases. Losses at the gene ends were 9 bases for V and 6 bases for J; bases not matched to a gene: 12. CDR3 length: 15 amino acids. Here the CDR3 DNA reads TGTGCCAGAAGAATCTCCGGGACAGGGCTCAATGAGCAGTTCTTC. It encodes CARRISGTGLNEQFF.

The sample holds a few counts of this clonotype. A much larger clone differs from this one at a single base, so this may be a read error. This chain uses TRBV10-2 with TRBJ2-7, with D perhaps matching TRBD1 (6 bases). The CDR3 is made up of 13 amino acids. CDR1 WSHSY and CDR2 SAAADI come from the germline V gene. V lost 6 bases and J 1 base, leaving 10 bases between the germline ends. The CDR3 here is CASSEGVSYEQYF. The DNA of the CDR3 is TGCGCCAGCAGCGAGGGGGTTTCCTACGAGCAGTACTTC.

The chain has TRBV7-2 and TRBJ2-7, with TRBD2 matching over 8 bases. CDR3 length equals 15 residues. CDR1 and CDR2 from the germline V gene are SGHTA and FQGNSA. Trimming took 5 bases from V and 6 from J; bases not matched to a gene: 12. The CDR3 here is CASSPDSREGVEQYF. The CDR3 region has the DNA TGTGCCAGCAGCCCGGACTCTCGGGAGGGGGTCGAGCAGTACTTC.

The sample holds many counts of this clonotype. The chain uses TRBV20-1 and TRBJ2-1, with 8 nucleotides matching TRBD2. CDR3 length: 14 amino acids. The ends lost 2 bases at V and 10 bases at J; junction bases unmatched: 10. Germline loops: CDR1 DFQATT, CDR2 SNEGSKA (reference sequence). CDR3 amino acids: CSARSPSGGIEQFF. CDR3 nucleotides: TGCAGTGCTAGATCCCCCAGCGGGGGAATAGAGCAGTTCTTC.

This clonotype was found many times. V and J are TRBV4-1 and TRBJ2-3, with TRBD2 matching 10 bases. CDR1 and CDR2 from the germline V gene are MGHRA and YSYEKL. The CDR3 has 21 amino acids. V shed 1 base, J shed 1 base, and the junction held 17 bases outside the gene matches. The CDR3 DNA reads TGCGCCAGCAGCCAAGCGGCAGGGAAGCTTAGTCTAGCGGGGGGCACAGATACGCAGTATTTT. It is translated as CASSQAAGKLSLAGGTDTQYF.

The sample holds many counts of this clonotype. CDR3 residues: CASSYSFRVNEQFF. CDR3 sequence (DNA): TGTGCCAGCAGTTACTCATTCCGGGTCAATGAGCAGTTCTTC. This chain links TRBV6-2 or TRBV6-3 with TRBJ2-1, with D unclear. Trimming shortened V by 0 bases and J by 6 bases, and 9 bases separated the two germline ends. Germline V lookup: CDR1 MNHEY, CDR2 SVGEGT. This CDR3 region has 14 residues.

The table lists this clonotype with many counts. The chain combines TRBV12-3 or TRBV12-4 with TRBJ2-7; D call uncertain. V gave up 2 bases and J gave up 3 bases, with 11 bases separating them. CDR3 size: 14 residues. CDR3 sequence reads: CASSLLLVGYEQYF. The CDR3 DNA follows: TGTGCCAGCAGTTTACTCTTGGTGGGCTACGAGCAGTACTTC.

Of note for this clonotype: Germline is not matched at one junction end, which may reflect a read error. The chain recombines TRBV27 with TRBJ2-1, with TRBD2 matching over 7 bases. This CDR3 contains 15 residues. CDR1 and CDR2 (germline): MNHEY, SMNVEV (reference sequence). The CDR3 DNA sequence: TGTGCCACCAGTTTATCTAGCGGCTCCTACAATGAGCAGTTCTTC. It translates to CATSLSSGSYNEQFF.